The 11 T cell receptor beta chains in this list originate from one sample, sequenced in a study of OX40 agonist ivuxolimab in advanced cancers. Assay used: immunoSEQ multiplex PCR; TCRdb lists only in-frame clones, some missing. The table shows about 50,000 clones, with roughly 82% occurring only once. The sequencing here drew on CD4+ or CD8+ T cells sorted from blood, taken in a trial of the OX40 agonist ivuxolimab. The receptor source for this set is an adult with an advanced solid tumor such as melanoma, head and neck, liver or kidney cancer.

The chain carries TRBV18 and TRBJ2-7; tentatively, D is TRBD1 (5 bases). The germline CDR1 and CDR2 sequences are KGHSH and LQKENI. The CDR3 loop spans 13 amino acids. V was shortened by 6 bases and J by 5 bases, with 14 bases between the two germline ends. The CDR3 nucleotides read TGTGCCAGCTCGGGGCTGTCCGGCAACGAGCAGTACTTC. It encodes CASSGLSGNEQYF.

V usage is TRBV9 and J usage is TRBJ2-5, with TRBD2 matching over 11 bases. The V gene end was trimmed by 4 bases and the J gene end by 4 bases; junction bases not matched to a gene: 9. Germline V gene sequence: CDR1 SGDLS, CDR2 YYNGEE. The CDR3 covers 16 residues. CDR3 loop: CASSPQLAGAGETQYF. CDR3 nucleotides: TGTGCCAGCAGCCCCCAACTAGCGGGGGCTGGAGAGACCCAGTACTTC.

The V call is TRBV29-1, the J call TRBJ1-4; no reliable D call. Trimming removed 6 bases from V and 7 bases from J, with 18 bases in between. This CDR3 comprises 14 residues. Germline CDR1 is SQVTM and CDR2 is ANQGSEA. The CDR3 protein is CSVAPGLSSEKLFF. DNA of the CDR3: TGCAGCGTCGCCCCCGGACTTTCCAGTGAAAAACTGTTTTTT.

V usage is TRBV2 and J usage is TRBJ1-5, with TRBD1 identical over 10 bases. J was trimmed by 6 bases and V by 6 bases; bases with no gene match: 5. The CDR3 totals 14 residues. Germline V gene data show CDR1 as SNHLY and CDR2 as FYNNEI. CDR3 nucleotide sequence: TGTGCCAGCAGCGCGGGACAGGGGTTTCAGCCCCAGCATTTT. It encodes CASSAGQGFQPQHF.

This chain joins TRBV30 and TRBJ2-1; D possibly uses TRBD1 or TRBD2 (6 bases each). Germline loops: CDR1 GTSNPN, CDR2 SVGIG (reference sequence). CDR3 length: 14 residues. V lost 6 bases, J lost 0 bases, and 12 bases lay in between. The CDR3 DNA reads as TGTGCCTGCGACGGGGGCCTCTCCTACAATGAGCAGTTCTTC. Translation: CACDGGLSYNEQFF.

The gene calls are TRBV6-5 and TRBJ1-4; a weak D match, TRBD1 (6 bases). CDR1 MNHEY and CDR2 SVGAGI come from the germline V gene. V dropped 8 bases and J dropped 4 bases, with 11 bases sitting between them. This CDR3 region has 13 residues. The CDR3 coding sequence is TGTGCCAGCGCGGACAGACTTAATGAAAAACTGTTTTTT. Amino acids: CASADRLNEKLFF.

The V and J genes are TRBV9 and TRBJ2-3; TRBD2 matches 10 bases. Germline V gives CDR1 SGDLS, CDR2 YYNGEE. The CDR3 consists of 16 residues. V lost 4 bases to trimming and J lost 5 bases; unmatched junction nucleotides: 10. CDR3 in amino acids: CASSPEAGGPGDTQYF. DNA for the CDR3: TGTGCCAGCAGCCCCGAAGCGGGGGGGCCGGGAGATACGCAGTATTTT. Using reference TRBV9 and TRBJ2-3 for the parts outside the CDR3, the full variable domain is DSGVTQTPKHLITATGQRVTLRCSPRSGDLSVYWYQQSLDQGLQFLIQYYNGEERAKGNILERFSAQQFPDLHSELNLSSLELGDSALYFCASSPEAGGPGDTQYFGPGTRLTVL.

The chain links TRBV5-4 to TRBJ2-5, with D unclear. CDR3 length: 13 amino acids. Trimming shortened V by 4 bases and J by 5 bases, and 12 bases separated the two germline ends. Germline V gene data show CDR1 as SGHNT and CDR2 as YYREEE (reference sequence). CDR3 DNA sequence: TGTGCCAGCAGCCGGACCCGAATTGAGACCCAGTACTTC. Translated: CASSRTRIETQYF.

The gene calls are TRBV12-5 and TRBJ2-5; 10 positions agree with TRBD1. Matching the DNA end better, TRBJ2-7 makes the J call doubtful. The CDR3 has 16 residues. Germline V gene lookup returns CDR1 LGHNT and CDR2 FRNRAP. CDR3 sequence (DNA): TGTGCTAGTGGTTTGGTACGACAGGGGGCCATCTACGAGCAGTACTTC. This sequence encodes CASGLVRQGAIYEQYF.

The rearrangement joins TRBV28 to TRBJ2-3, with D unresolved. V was trimmed by 4 bases and J by 4 bases, leaving 3 bases between them. The CDR3 is 11 residues long. CDR1 and CDR2 (germline): MDHEN, SYDVKM. The CDR3 nucleotides read TGTGCCAGCAGTTCTGCAGATACGCAGTATTTT. Translated, it gives CASSSADTQYF.

V gene TRBV28 combines with J gene TRBJ1-1, with D unresolved. The CDR3 totals 12 residues. The germline gives CDR1 MDHEN, CDR2 SYDVKM. Trimming removed 3 bases from V and 6 bases from J, with 8 bases in between. The CDR3 sequence is CASSFPGAEAFF. In DNA form, the CDR3 reads TGTGCCAGCAGTTTTCCCGGCGCTGAAGCTTTCTTT.